The 27 T cell receptor beta chains in this list originate from one sample, sequenced in a study of blood T cell repertoires in COVID-19. Clones were read by immunoSEQ multiplex PCR, and TCRdb kept only the in-frame ones, dropping some. The sample includes tens of thousands of clones, 75% to 90% of them seen just once. Sequencing was carried out using peripheral blood. These receptors all come from an elderly woman with active or convalescent COVID-19.

The chain carries TRBV4-1 and TRBJ2-7, with D possibly TRBD2 on 6 matching bases. Trimming shortened V by 0 bases and J by 4 bases, and 19 bases separated the two germline ends. The CDR3 covers 17 residues. Germline V lookup: CDR1 MGHRA, CDR2 YSYEKL. CDR3 in DNA: TGCGCCAGCAGCCAAGATCTAGGGAGTGGGGGGAAGTACGAGCAGTACTTC. It is translated as CASSQDLGSGGKYEQYF.

This chain joins TRBV6-5 and TRBJ2-3; TRBD1 agrees at 9 bases. Germline V gene data show CDR1 as MNHEY and CDR2 as SVGAGI. Unmatched junction bases numbered 6, after V lost 2 bases and J lost 3 bases. The length of the CDR3 is 16 residues. CDR3 in DNA: TGTGCCAGCAGTTACCTGAGACAGGGGGGAACAGATACGCAGTATTTT. This sequence encodes CASSYLRQGGTDTQYF.

This clone has just a few counts. The chain employs TRBV4-1 and TRBJ2-4; 7 nucleotides align to TRBD2. The length of the CDR3 is 18 residues. V trimming: 0 bases; J trimming: 0 bases; junction bases outside the gene matches: 8. Germline V gives CDR1 MGHRA, CDR2 YSYEKL. This chain's CDR3 is CASSQESGLRLAKNIQYF. In nucleotides, the CDR3 is TGCGCCAGCAGCCAAGAGTCGGGACTAAGACTAGCCAAAAACATTCAGTACTTC.

V and J are TRBV7-2 and TRBJ2-1; 10 bases are shared with TRBD1. The CDR3 loop spans 15 amino acids. Germline CDR1 is SGHTA and CDR2 is FQGNSA. Unmatched junction bases numbered 1, after V lost 1 base and J lost 4 bases. The CDR3, as DNA: TGTGCCAGCAGCTTAGGACAGGGGGCGTACAATGAGCAGTTCTTC. Translating gives CASSLGQGAYNEQFF. Variable domain in full (rest from reference TRBV7-2 and TRBJ2-1): GAGVSQSPSNKVTEKGKDVELRCDPISGHTALYWYRQSLGQGLEFLIYFQGNSAPDKSGLPSDRFSAERTGGSVSTLTIQRTQQEDSAVYLCASSLGQGAYNEQFFGPGTRLTVL.

This rearrangement joins TRBV7-2 to TRBJ2-3; D perhaps matches TRBD2 (7 bases). Trimming shortened V by 2 bases and J by 4 bases, and 16 bases separated the two germline ends. This CDR3 contains 16 residues. Per germline, CDR1 SGHTA and CDR2 FQGNSA. The CDR3 nucleotides read TGTGCCAGCAGCTTAAGCCTCCGGGGGGCTGCAGATACGCAGTATTTT. It codes for CASSLSLRGAADTQYF.

The rearrangement links TRBV7-3 to TRBJ2-1; 11 bases map to TRBD2. The CDR3 totals 14 residues. Trimming at V came to 5 bases and at J to 8 bases, leaving 5 bases not matched to a gene. CDR1 is SGHTA, CDR2 FQGTGA, per germline. DNA of the CDR3: TGTGCCAGCAGCGTAGCGGGAGGGGGGGATGAGCAGTTCTTC. Protein: CASSVAGGGDEQFF. The variable domain in full, with the rest retrieved from reference TRBV7-3 and TRBJ2-1, is GAGVSQTPSNKVTEKGKYVELRCDPISGHTALYWYRQSLGQGPEFLIYFQGTGAADDSGLPNDRFFAVRPEGSVSTLKIQRTERGDSAVYLCASSVAGGGDEQFFGPGTRLTVL.

The chain recombines TRBV19 with TRBJ1-2, with 9 bases fitting TRBD1. Germline assignment: CDR1 LNHDA and CDR2 SQIVND (reference sequence). Germline trimming cut 3 bases from V and 4 bases from J; bases unmatched to any gene: 6. The CDR3 extends over 15 amino acids. CDR3 DNA sequence: TGTGCCAGTAGTATTAACAGGGGGCTTGTCTATGGCTACACCTTC. Translated, it gives CASSINRGLVYGYTF.

The chain is built from TRBV3-1 (or the pseudogene TRBV3-2) and TRBJ2-5; TRBD2 matches at 10 bases. Per germline, CDR1 LGHDT and CDR2 YNNKEL (reference sequence). The CDR3 spans 15 residues. With 4 bases clipped from V and 5 bases from J, the junction kept 7 bases outside the gene matches. The CDR3 region has the DNA TGTGCCAGCAGCCTTCCAGCGGGGGGGCCGGAGACCCAGTACTTC. This codes for CASSLPAGGPETQYF.

The chain employs TRBV7-6 and TRBJ2-3; 7 positions agree with TRBD2. Germline V CDR1 and CDR2: SGHVS, FNYEAQ. The CDR3 is 16 amino acids. The J segment lost 1 base and the V segment lost 5 bases, leaving 9 bases of the junction unmatched. The CDR3 loop is CASSHSRAGGTDTQYF. The CDR3 bases are TGTGCCAGCAGCCATTCCCGGGCGGGGGGCACAGATACGCAGTATTTT.

The CDR3 nucleotides read TGTGCCAGCAGCACAAGACAGGTGACCTACGAGCAGTACTTC. It is translated as CASSTRQVTYEQYF. V gene TRBV21-1 combines with J gene TRBJ2-7; the D call of TRBD1 is as the table states it, not checked on the DNA. TRBV21-1 is tagged as a pseudogene. There are 14 residues in the CDR3.

The chain employs TRBV19 and TRBJ1-4; the D is unclear. Per germline, CDR1 LNHDA and CDR2 SQIVND (reference sequence). V was pared by 3 bases and J by 8 bases, with 13 bases between. CDR3 length equals 14 residues. CDR3 sequence: CASSIEGAREKLFF. CDR3 in DNA: TGTGCCAGTAGTATCGAGGGCGCTCGCGAAAAACTGTTTTTT.

A few counts support this clone. The chain recombines TRBV6-6 with TRBJ2-7; possible D gene TRBD1, 6 bases. Germline V lookup: CDR1 MNHNY, CDR2 SVGAGI (reference sequence). Trimming took 5 bases from V and 3 from J, leaving 20 bases between them. This CDR3 comprises 16 residues. The CDR3 loop is CASSPRQAVLDYEQYF. The CDR3 DNA follows: TGTGCCAGCAGTCCTCGACAGGCGGTATTAGACTACGAGCAGTACTTC.

This clone has only one observation. The rearrangement links TRBV5-1 to TRBJ1-1; D remains unclear. Germline V gene lookup returns CDR1 SGHRS and CDR2 YFSETQ. This CDR3 has 14 residues. V lost 2 bases and J 3 bases, leaving 11 bases between the germline ends. CDR3 residues: CASSFAGQDTEAFF. Written as DNA, the CDR3 is TGCGCCAGCAGCTTTGCGGGTCAGGACACTGAAGCTTTCTTT.

The chain has TRBV7-2 and TRBJ2-7; D is ambiguous. Deletions cut 6 bases from V and 0 bases from J, with 12 bases between. Germline CDR1 SGHTA, CDR2 FQGNSA. CDR3 length equals 14 residues. This CDR3 reads CASRATAYSYEQYF. For the CDR3, the DNA is TGTGCCAGCAGAGCCACCGCGTACTCCTACGAGCAGTACTTC.

J is TRBJ2-2 and V is TRBV4-3; a weak D match, TRBD2 (5 bases). This CDR3 has 16 residues. CDR1 is LGHNA and CDR2 is YSLEER in the germline V gene. Trimming shortened V by 5 bases and J by 6 bases, and 19 bases separated the two germline ends. CDR3 sequence (DNA): TGCGCCAGCAGCTTGACTATCGATTTGGGTGCCGGGGAGCTGTTTTTT. Translation gives CASSLTIDLGAGELFF.

The V and J genes are TRBV5-8 and TRBJ1-5, with unresolved D. V lost 0 bases and J lost 4, with 14 bases in between. CDR3 size: 16 residues. Germline loops: CDR1 SGHTS, CDR2 YDEGEE. The CDR3 DNA reads TGTGCCAGCAGCTTGGTATTGACAAATAGGAATCAGCCCCAGCATTTT. Translated, it gives CASSLVLTNRNQPQHF.

The chain employs TRBV18 and TRBJ2-4, with TRBD1 matching 7 bases. V lost 0 bases, J lost 0 bases, and 5 bases stayed unmatched. The CDR3 runs to 17 residues. Germline values: CDR1 KGHSH, CDR2 LQKENI. CDR3 protein: CASSPPDRALAKNIQYF. CDR3 bases: TGTGCCAGCTCACCACCCGACAGGGCCTTAGCCAAAAACATTCAGTACTTC.

This clone was observed a single time. This rearrangement joins TRBV13 to TRBJ2-7; D is perhaps TRBD1 (5 bases). V lost 4 bases and J lost 2, with 9 bases in between. Germline assignment: CDR1 PRHDT and CDR2 FYEKMQ (reference sequence). The CDR3 sequence is 13 residues long. The CDR3 reads CASSYGRAYEQYF. CDR3 nucleotide sequence: TGTGCCAGCAGCTATGGCAGGGCCTACGAGCAGTACTTC.

This chain joins TRBV4-2 and TRBJ2-7, with 12 bases matching TRBD2. Germline CDR1 and CDR2: LGHNA and YNFKEQ. V shed 2 bases and J 6 bases; nucleotides not matched to a gene: 8. This CDR3 is 16 amino acids long. The CDR3 protein is CASSQWTSGAVGEQYF. CDR3 sequence (DNA): TGTGCCAGCAGCCAATGGACTAGCGGGGCCGTGGGCGAGCAGTACTTC.

This clone was recorded a few times. The rearrangement links TRBV7-9 to TRBJ1-5; no clear D. The CDR3 contains 14 residues. Trimming took off 3 bases at V and 4 bases at J, with 10 bases between the two ends. From germline, CDR1 is SEHNR and CDR2 FQNEAQ (reference sequence). The CDR3 DNA sequence: TGTGCCAGCAGCTTCATGGGAGGTAATCAGCCCCAGCATTTT. Encoded protein: CASSFMGGNQPQHF.

The genes are TRBV24-1 and TRBJ2-1, with D perhaps matching TRBD1 (6 bases). This CDR3 region has 15 residues. The germline V gene has CDR1 KGHDR and CDR2 SFDVKD. The ends were cut back, 5 bases at V and 4 bases at J, with 14 bases in the middle. The CDR3, as DNA: TGTGCCACCAGTGCAGACGGACAGCCTTACAATGAGCAGTTCTTC. It is translated as CATSADGQPYNEQFF.

The chain employs TRBV15 and TRBJ1-6, with 8 bases that match TRBD1. The CDR3 consists of 14 residues. The trim removed 5 bases at V and 9 bases at J, leaving 6 bases unmatched. Germline V gives CDR1 LNHNV, CDR2 YYDKDF (reference sequence). CDR3: CATSVRTGPSPLHF. CDR3 bases: TGTGCCACCAGCGTGCGGACAGGGCCTTCACCCCTCCACTTT.

J is TRBJ2-3 and V is TRBV7-2, with D maybe TRBD2 (5 bases). CDR1 and CDR2 (germline): SGHTA, FQGNSA. The V and J ends lost 2 bases and 4 bases respectively, with 13 bases between them. This CDR3 comprises 15 residues. The CDR3 region has the DNA TGTGCCAGCAGCTTAAGTACTAGTCGGGCAGATACGCAGTATTTT. This gives the protein CASSLSTSRADTQYF.

V usage is TRBV28 and J usage is TRBJ2-1, with 7 bases lining up with TRBD2. Germline lookup yields CDR1 MDHEN and CDR2 SYDVKM. V trimming: 6 bases; J trimming: 0 bases; junction bases outside the gene matches: 8. CDR3 length: 16 amino acids. The CDR3 sequence: CASRSTRGDSYNEQFF. In DNA form, the CDR3 reads TGTGCCAGCAGGAGCACACGGGGGGACTCCTACAATGAGCAGTTCTTC. The whole variable domain, remainder taken from reference TRBV28 and TRBJ2-1, is DVKVTQSSRYLVKRTGEKVFLECVQDMDHENMFWYRQDPGLGLRLIYFSYDVKMKEKGDIPEGYSVSREKKERFSLILESASTNQTSMYLCASRSTRGDSYNEQFFGPGTRLTVL.

The chain uses TRBV19 and TRBJ1-5; possibly TRBD1 for D (6 bases). The CDR3 consists of 13 residues. The germline V gene has CDR1 LNHDA and CDR2 SQIVND (reference sequence). Deletions cut 11 bases from V and 5 bases from J, with 16 bases between. The CDR3 DNA follows: TGTGCCCATTCGGGGGGGCTCCATCAGCCCCAGCATTTT. This gives the protein CAHSGGLHQPQHF.

A few counts support this clone. This chain uses TRBV7-2 with TRBJ2-1, with 8 bases that match TRBD2. The CDR3 spans 14 residues. V shed 5 bases and J 4 bases; nucleotides not matched to a gene: 4. Germline lookup yields CDR1 SGHTA and CDR2 FQGNSA. The CDR3 here is CASSPGGGYNEQFF. The DNA of the CDR3 is TGTGCCAGCAGCCCGGGGGGGGGATACAATGAGCAGTTCTTC.

V is TRBV30 and J is TRBJ1-1; weak D call: TRBD1 (6 bases). Germline V lookup: CDR1 GTSNPN, CDR2 SVGIG (reference sequence). This CDR3 is 13 amino acids long. V was trimmed by 5 bases and J by 6 bases, leaving 16 bases between them. The chain's CDR3 is CAWAQGRWAEAFF. DNA for the CDR3: TGTGCCTGGGCTCAGGGGCGCTGGGCTGAAGCTTTCTTT.